The 23 T cell receptor beta chains in this list originate from one sample, sequenced in a study of identical twins. From the 5' RACE reads, TCRdb called clonotypes with MiXCR, one entry per CDR3 protein. This table holds 240,000 or so distinct CDR3 sequences, 12% found once. In addition, the sample was reused for a study of yellow fever vaccine responses in identical twins.

What was sequenced was memory (CD45RO+) T cells sorted from blood. The receptors were sampled from a woman in her late teens or twenties in good health.

This clonotype was found a few times. This is likely a read error, given that the CDR3 carries no conserved phenylalanine or tryptophan at its end. The DNA is left out, because the CDR3 cannot be placed on it with certainty; the CDR3 is given as TCRdb lists it. J is TRBJ2-3 and V is TRBV20-1. The CDR3 spans 10 residues, counting both ends. Germline V gene lookup returns CDR1 DFQATT and CDR2 SNEGSKA (reference sequence). CDR3 amino acids: CSAREYDFLI.

This clonotype was picked up many times. CDR3 amino acids: CSGGTSVLGEQFF. The CDR3 nucleotides read TGCAGCGGGGGAACTAGCGTCTTGGGTGAGCAGTTCTTC. The chain joins TRBV29-1 to TRBJ2-1; 7 positions agree with TRBD2. The CDR3 contains 13 residues. The V gene's germline CDR1 is SQVTM and CDR2 ANQGSEA. V lost 7 bases, J lost 9 bases, and 12 bases stayed unmatched.

This clonotype showed up just a few times. The rearrangement joins TRBV20-1 to TRBJ2-3; 10 bases line up with TRBD2. The CDR3 is 16 residues long. Germline-derived CDR1 and CDR2 are DFQATT and SNEGSKA (reference sequence). Trimming cost V 1 base and J 4 bases; bases outside gene matches: 8. This CDR3 reads CSARGVLAGDADTQYF. DNA for the CDR3: TGCAGTGCTAGAGGGGTCCTAGCGGGAGACGCAGATACGCAGTATTTT.

This clonotype has only a few counts. This chain joins TRBV7-2 and TRBJ2-1; 8 bases are shared with TRBD1. CDR3 length: 13 residues. Per germline, CDR1 SGHTA and CDR2 FQGNSA. The V and J ends lost 5 bases and 12 bases, in that order; junction bases with no gene match: 9. DNA of the CDR3: TGTGCCAGCAGCCCAGGGGGCGGGCTACCGCAGTTCTTC. It translates to CASSPGGGLPQFF.

This chain links TRBV7-8 with TRBJ2-7; 8 bases are shared with TRBD2. CDR1 SGHVS and CDR2 FQNEAQ come from the germline V gene. The CDR3 loop spans 15 amino acids. V lost 5 bases, J lost 2 bases, and 8 bases stayed unmatched. CDR3: CASSPGGGQTYEQYF. In nucleotides, the CDR3 is TGTGCCAGCAGCCCCGGGGGGGGCCAAACCTACGAGCAGTACTTC.

This clonotype was picked up a small number of times. The chain is built from TRBV5-1 and TRBJ2-5; 8 bases are shared with TRBD1. V shed 0 bases, J shed 5 bases, and the junction held 6 bases outside the gene matches. There are 15 residues in the CDR3. Germline assignment: CDR1 SGHRS and CDR2 YFSETQ. The CDR3 DNA reads as TGCGCCAGCAGCTTGGATGTGACAGGGGTCGAGACCCAGTACTTC. This gives the protein CASSLDVTGVETQYF.

In its sample, this clonotype was seen a few times. The chain uses TRBV3-1 and TRBJ2-7; D unresolved. Trimming stripped 2 bases from V and 1 base from J, with 9 bases between. This CDR3 is built from 14 residues. CDR1 and CDR2 (germline): LGHDT, YNNKEL (reference sequence). The CDR3 reads CASSQNWDSYEQYF. DNA of the CDR3: TGTGCCAGCAGCCAAAACTGGGATTCCTACGAGCAGTACTTC.

This clonotype was counted a few times. The chain recombines TRBV3-1 with TRBJ2-3; 12 positions match TRBD2. In germline, CDR1 is LGHDT, CDR2 YNNKEL (reference sequence). This CDR3 has 16 residues. Trimming cost V 0 bases and J 7 bases; bases outside gene matches: 5. CDR3 nucleotides: TGTGCCAGCAGCCAAGAGCTAGCGGGGGGGCCGTATACGCAGTATTTT. Amino acids: CASSQELAGGPYTQYF.

This clonotype was detected many times. The chain employs TRBV5-1 and TRBJ1-1, with D possibly being TRBD1 (6 bases). There are 12 residues in the CDR3. Germline CDR1 is SGHRS and CDR2 is YFSETQ. The V gene lost 3 bases and the J gene lost 11 bases, with 14 bases spanning the gap. CDR3 coding DNA: TGCGCCAGCAGCTCAACCACAGGGATCGCTTTCTTT. Translated: CASSSTTGIAFF.

This clonotype was found many times. V gene TRBV7-2 combines with J gene TRBJ1-1; the match to TRBD1 covers 8 bases. With 5 bases clipped from V and 5 bases from J, the junction kept 4 bases outside the gene matches. Per the germline V gene, CDR1 is SGHTA and CDR2 is FQGNSA. This CDR3 region has 13 residues. In nucleotides, the CDR3 is TGTGCCAGCAGCAGGACAGGGAGAACTGAAGCTTTCTTT. Amino acid sequence: CASSRTGRTEAFF.

The V and J genes are TRBV27 and TRBJ2-7; either TRBD1 or TRBD2 may fit D (5 bases each). V lost 6 bases and J 2 bases, leaving 14 bases between the germline ends. Germline CDR1 and CDR2: MNHEY and SMNVEV (reference sequence). This CDR3 region has 14 residues. CDR3: CASRGVVGPYEQYF. CDR3 sequence (DNA): TGTGCCAGCAGGGGAGTGGTGGGGCCCTACGAGCAGTACTTC.

This clonotype was seen more than once but under ten times. The V call is TRBV7-9, the J call TRBJ2-1; 7 bases agree with TRBD2. The CDR3 totals 17 residues. J lost 5 bases, V lost 0 bases, and 10 bases had no gene match. CDR1 and CDR2 from the germline V gene are SEHNR and FQNEAQ (reference sequence). CDR3 region: CASSLAMGGLGDNEQFF. CDR3 bases: TGTGCCAGCAGCTTAGCGATGGGAGGGCTAGGGGACAATGAGCAGTTCTTC.

This clonotype has just a few counts. J is TRBJ2-2 and V is TRBV21-1; TRBD2 is taken as the D call from the table, unchecked against the DNA. TRBV21-1 is assigned pseudogene status. The CDR3 runs 14 residues. The CDR3 reads CASSKGLNTGELFF. The CDR3 DNA reads TGTGCCAGCAGCAAGGGACTGAACACCGGGGAGCTGTTTTTT.

This clonotype has at least ten counts. The chain is built from TRBV11-2 and TRBJ2-7, with TRBD2 as a possible D gene (6 bases). The CDR3 sequence is 15 residues long. Germline-derived CDR1 and CDR2 are SGHAT and FQNNGV. Trimming removed 4 bases from V and 1 base from J, with 14 bases in between. The CDR3 DNA reads TGTGCCAGCAGCTCCGGGACTTTGCATTCCTACGAGCAGTACTTC. It translates to CASSSGTLHSYEQYF.

This clonotype was detected a few times. The rearrangement uses TRBV11-2 and TRBJ2-3; 10 positions agree with TRBD2. The ends lost 1 base at V and 2 bases at J; junction bases unmatched: 12. This CDR3 contains 19 residues. Germline V gene lookup returns CDR1 SGHAT and CDR2 FQNNGV. Here the CDR3 reads CASSLVPSGGLGITDTQYF. The CDR3, as DNA: TGTGCCAGCAGCTTAGTTCCTAGCGGGGGCCTGGGAATCACAGATACGCAGTATTTT.

This clonotype was seen ten or more times. CDR3 sequence: CASSSTVFLETQYF. CDR3 coding DNA: TGCGCCAGCAGCTCCACAGTTTTTCTAGAGACCCAGTACTTC. The gene calls are TRBV5-1 and TRBJ2-5; D gene unclear. The CDR3 spans 14 residues. The V gene lost 3 bases and the J gene lost 4 bases, with 13 bases spanning the gap. The germline V gene encodes CDR1 SGHRS and CDR2 YFSETQ.

This clonotype appeared a few times. V gene TRBV7-2 combines with J gene TRBJ2-5, with 12 bases fitting TRBD2. The germline V gene has CDR1 SGHTA and CDR2 FQGNSA. The CDR3 is made up of 20 amino acids. V lost 0 bases and J lost 7; bases outside the gene matches: 18. The CDR3 here is CASSLASSGGAARISGTQYF. The CDR3 nucleotides read TGTGCCAGCAGCTTAGCGTCTAGCGGGGGGGCCGCCAGGATTTCGGGGACCCAGTACTTC. The whole variable domain, remainder taken from reference TRBV7-2 and TRBJ2-5, is GAGVSQSPSNKVTEKGKDVELRCDPISGHTALYWYRQSLGQGLEFLIYFQGNSAPDKSGLPSDRFSAERTGGSVSTLTIQRTQQEDSAVYLCASSLASSGGAARISGTQYFGPGTRLLVL.

This clonotype appeared many times. CDR3 sequence (DNA): TGTGCCAGCATCAAATCCTGGGCAGGGAACACCGGGGAGCTGTTTTTT. The encoded protein is CASIKSWAGNTGELFF. The gene calls are TRBV6-1 and TRBJ2-2, with D unclear. The V and J ends lost 7 bases and 1 base respectively, with 16 bases between them. CDR1 and CDR2 (germline): MNHNS, SASEGT. The length of the CDR3 is 16 residues.

Judged by abundance, this clonotype is medium-sized. The chain links TRBV4-1 to TRBJ2-7, with 9 bases matching TRBD2. Trimming removed 3 bases from V and 5 bases from J; junction bases left unmatched: 14. The CDR3 has 17 residues. The germline V gene encodes CDR1 MGHRA and CDR2 YSYEKL. CDR3 nucleotide sequence: TGCGCCAGCAGCCAGGTCGACCTGGGACTAGCATCCAACGAGCAGTACTTC. Its protein product is CASSQVDLGLASNEQYF.

This clonotype occurred a few times. This chain uses TRBV20-1 with TRBJ2-7; D not certain. The length of the CDR3 is 14 residues. Trimming stripped 3 bases from V and 3 bases from J, with 15 bases between. The V gene's germline CDR1 is DFQATT and CDR2 SNEGSKA (reference sequence). CDR3 in amino acids: CSASSGLKLYEQYF. The DNA of the CDR3 is TGCAGTGCTAGCTCCGGGCTCAAACTCTACGAGCAGTACTTC.

This clonotype was detected many times. The V gene is TRBV7-2, the J gene TRBJ2-7; 11 bases line up with TRBD2. The CDR3 is made up of 15 amino acids. Trimming took 5 bases from V and 3 from J; bases not matched to a gene: 6. CDR1 and CDR2 from the germline V gene are SGHTA and FQGNSA. The CDR3 nucleotides read TGTGCCAGCAGCCCATCACTAGCGGGGGACTACGAGCAGTACTTC. Encoded protein: CASSPSLAGDYEQYF. The complete variable domain, with remaining parts taken from reference TRBV7-2 and TRBJ2-7, reads GAGVSQSPSNKVTEKGKDVELRCDPISGHTALYWYRQSLGQGLEFLIYFQGNSAPDKSGLPSDRFSAERTGGSVSTLTIQRTQQEDSAVYLCASSPSLAGDYEQYFGPGTRLTVT.

The chain recombines TRBV5-1 with TRBJ2-7; a weak D match, TRBD2 (6 bases). V lost 4 bases and J lost 3, with 20 bases in between. Germline CDR1 reads SGHRS; CDR2 reads YFSETQ. CDR3 length: 16 residues. The chain's CDR3 is CASSPSGGTGRYEQYF. CDR3 DNA: TGCGCCAGCAGCCCGAGTGGAGGGACCGGCCGCTACGAGCAGTACTTC.

The chain joins TRBV20-1 to TRBJ1-4; no clear D gene. V was pared by 5 bases and J by 4 bases, with 8 bases between. Germline V lookup: CDR1 DFQATT, CDR2 SNEGSKA (reference sequence). The CDR3 runs 12 residues. The CDR3 sequence: CSARHSNEKLFF. The CDR3 bases are TGCAGTGCTCGACATAGTAATGAAAAACTGTTTTTT.